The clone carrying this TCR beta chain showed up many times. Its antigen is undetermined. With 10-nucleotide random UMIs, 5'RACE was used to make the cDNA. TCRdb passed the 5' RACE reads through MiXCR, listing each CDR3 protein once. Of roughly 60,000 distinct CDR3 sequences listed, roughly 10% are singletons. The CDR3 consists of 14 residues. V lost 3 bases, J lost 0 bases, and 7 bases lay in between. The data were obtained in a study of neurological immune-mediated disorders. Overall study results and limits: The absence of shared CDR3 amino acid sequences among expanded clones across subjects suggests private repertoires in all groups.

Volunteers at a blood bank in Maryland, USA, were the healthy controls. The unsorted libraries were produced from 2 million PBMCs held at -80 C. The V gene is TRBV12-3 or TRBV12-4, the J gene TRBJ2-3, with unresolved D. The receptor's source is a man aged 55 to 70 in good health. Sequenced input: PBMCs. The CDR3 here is CASSFASSTDTQYF. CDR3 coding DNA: TGTGCCAGCAGTTTTGCCTCTAGCACAGATACGCAGTATTTT.